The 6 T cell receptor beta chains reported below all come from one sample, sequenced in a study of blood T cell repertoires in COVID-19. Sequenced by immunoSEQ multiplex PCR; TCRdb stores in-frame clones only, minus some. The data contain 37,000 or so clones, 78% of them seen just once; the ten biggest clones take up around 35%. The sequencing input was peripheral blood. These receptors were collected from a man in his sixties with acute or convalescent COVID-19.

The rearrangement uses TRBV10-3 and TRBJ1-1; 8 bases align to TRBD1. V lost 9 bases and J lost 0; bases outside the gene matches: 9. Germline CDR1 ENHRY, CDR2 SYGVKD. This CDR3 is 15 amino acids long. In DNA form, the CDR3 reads TGTGCCATGCAGGGGGCAATGGGGATGAACACTGAAGCTTTCTTT. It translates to CAMQGAMGMNTEAFF.

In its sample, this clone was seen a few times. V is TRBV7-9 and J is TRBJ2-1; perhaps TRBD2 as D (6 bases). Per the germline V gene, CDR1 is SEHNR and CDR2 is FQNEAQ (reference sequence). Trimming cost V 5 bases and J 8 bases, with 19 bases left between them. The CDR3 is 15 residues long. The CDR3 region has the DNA TGTGCCAGCAGCACCTACAGGACTAACTTCGATGAGCAGTTCTTC. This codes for CASSTYRTNFDEQFF.

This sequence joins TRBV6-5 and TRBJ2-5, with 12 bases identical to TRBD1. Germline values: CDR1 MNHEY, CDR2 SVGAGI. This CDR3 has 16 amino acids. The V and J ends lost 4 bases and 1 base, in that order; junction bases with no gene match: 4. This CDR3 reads CASSSRDRGPQETQYF. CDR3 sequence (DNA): TGTGCCAGCAGTTCCCGGGACAGGGGGCCCCAAGAGACCCAGTACTTC.

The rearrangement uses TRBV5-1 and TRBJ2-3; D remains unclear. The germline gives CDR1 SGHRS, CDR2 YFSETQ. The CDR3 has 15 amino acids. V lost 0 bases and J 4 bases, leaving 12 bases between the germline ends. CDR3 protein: CASSLALVVPDTQYF. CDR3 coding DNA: TGCGCCAGCAGCTTGGCGCTAGTGGTCCCAGATACGCAGTATTTT.

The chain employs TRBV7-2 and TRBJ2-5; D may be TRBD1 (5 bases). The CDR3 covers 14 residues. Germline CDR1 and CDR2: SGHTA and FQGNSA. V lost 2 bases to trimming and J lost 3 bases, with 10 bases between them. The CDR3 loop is CASSLLPREETQYF. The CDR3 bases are TGTGCCAGCAGCTTACTACCCAGGGAAGAGACCCAGTACTTC.

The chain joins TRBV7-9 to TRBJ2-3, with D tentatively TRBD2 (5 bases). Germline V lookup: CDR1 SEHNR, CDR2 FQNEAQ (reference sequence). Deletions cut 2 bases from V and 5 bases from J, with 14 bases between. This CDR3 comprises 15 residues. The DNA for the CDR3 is TGTGCCAGCAGCTTACAGAGGGCCCACCTAGATACGCAGTATTTT. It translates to CASSLQRAHLDTQYF.